This T cell receptor (beta chain) is from a study of blood T cell repertoires in COVID-19. The germline gives CDR1 KGHSH, CDR2 LQKENI. The J segment lost 4 bases and the V segment lost 3 bases, leaving 3 bases of the junction unmatched. The CDR3 extends over 14 amino acids. Source study methods: The assay estimated nucleated cells by amplifying reference gene primers. Sequenced by immunoSEQ multiplex PCR; TCRdb stores in-frame clones only, minus some. V and J calls plus clone size are reproduced from that table; the DNA served to infer D and trimming. Of approximately 350,000 clones listed, approximately 87% are singletons.

The receptor was isolated from a woman aged 45-65 years with COVID-19, enrolled during active disease. The chain recombines TRBV18 with TRBJ1-5; the match to TRBD1 covers 7 bases. The sample comprised peripheral blood. CDR3 amino acids: CASSPIQGNQPQHF. CDR3 DNA: TGTGCCAGCTCACCCATACAGGGGAATCAGCCCCAGCATTTT.